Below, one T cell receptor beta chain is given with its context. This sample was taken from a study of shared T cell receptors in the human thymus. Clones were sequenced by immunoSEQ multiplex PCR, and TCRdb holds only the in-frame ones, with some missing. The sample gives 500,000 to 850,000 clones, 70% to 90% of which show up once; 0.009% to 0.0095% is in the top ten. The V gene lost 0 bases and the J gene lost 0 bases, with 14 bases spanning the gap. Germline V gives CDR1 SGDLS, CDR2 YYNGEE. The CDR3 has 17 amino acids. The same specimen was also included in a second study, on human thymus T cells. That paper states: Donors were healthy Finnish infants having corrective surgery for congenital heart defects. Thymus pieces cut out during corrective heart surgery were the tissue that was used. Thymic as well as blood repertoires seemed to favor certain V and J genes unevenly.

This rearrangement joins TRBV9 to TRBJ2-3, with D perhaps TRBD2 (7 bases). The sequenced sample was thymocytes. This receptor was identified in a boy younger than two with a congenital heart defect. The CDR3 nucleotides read TGTGCCAGCAGCGTAGGAGGAGGGGGGGAGAGCACAGATACGCAGTATTTT. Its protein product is CASSVGGGGESTDTQYF. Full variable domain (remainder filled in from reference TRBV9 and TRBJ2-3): DSGVTQTPKHLITATGQRVTLRCSPRSGDLSVYWYQQSLDQGLQFLIQYYNGEERAKGNILERFSAQQFPDLHSELNLSSLELGDSALYFCASSVGGGGESTDTQYFGPGTRLTVL.